These T cell receptor beta chains were read from a single sample in a study of CD8 T cells in ankylosing spondylitis. A single record per CDR3 protein comes from TCRdb applying MiXCR to the 5' RACE reads. The sample has roughly 190,000 distinct CDR3 sequences, about 13% seen once. The sample was blood, either unsorted or a sorted T cell fraction (not recorded which). These receptors were obtained from a male donor with ankylosing spondylitis or in good health (not recorded which). CDR3s include the opening cysteine and the closing phenylalanine or tryptophan. Clone size is stated in some rows and not others, as once, few, many or a class when expanded.

few	TRBV25-1	TRBJ2-2	CASSEFGGDTGELFF
NA	TRBV2	TRBJ2-1	CASSPDRSLRFF
few	TRBV12-3/TRBV12-4	TRBJ2-5	CASSLENRGWVGETQYF
few	TRBV5-1	TRBJ2-7	CASRDPAGVSYEQYF
NA	TRBV2	TRBJ2-3	CASSSDRDDTQYF
few	TRBV4-1	TRBJ2-7	CASSQGGGPRDEQYF
many	TRBV7-9	TRBJ2-1	CASTFGQYNEQFF
few	TRBV18	TRBJ2-5	CASSPLPGQQETQYF
NA	TRBV11-2	TRBJ1-2	CASSLTPGTVYGYTF
many	TRBV27	TRBJ2-7	CASSLAGGPNEQYF
few	TRBV4-1	TRBJ2-7	CASSQDGAGLSSYEQYF
NA	TRBV7-9	TRBJ2-7	CASSRGEGARAYEQYF
many	TRBV4-1	TRBJ2-7	CASSQDGQEPYEQYF
NA	TRBV5-4	TRBJ1-5	CASSFGTYSNQPQHF
few	TRBV7-2	TRBJ2-7	CASGLGVSYEQYF
many	TRBV10-3	TRBJ2-1	CAISDPPGPTYNEQFF
many	TRBV5-1	TRBJ2-1	CASSSGLAGGYNEQFF
few	TRBV27	TRBJ1-5	CASTHREGQPQHF
few	TRBV6-5	TRBJ2-1	CASRAGEARFF
NA	TRBV3-1	TRBJ2-3	CASSPYRADTQYF
few	TRBV7-9	TRBJ2-7	CASSLGSVSEQYF
few	TRBV12-3/TRBV12-4	TRBJ2-3	CASSPDGTSTDTQYF
NA	TRBV6-2/TRBV6-3	TRBJ2-2	CASSYWDGANTGELFF
few	TRBV5-1	TRBJ2-3	CASSLGDKQYF
few	TRBV12-5	TRBJ1-2	CASGLGTGNYGYTF
few	TRBV29-1	TRBJ1-5	CSVEAGDGNQPQHF
few	TRBV5-8	TRBJ2-3	CASSSQGANTDTQYF
few	TRBV5-1	TRBJ1-2	CASSLLEGLDYTF
NA	TRBV4-1	TRBJ2-1	CASSQGPGTSGGSSYNEQFF
NA	TRBV4-1	TRBJ2-7	CASSQEAGLAYEQYF
NA	TRBV20-1	TRBJ2-1	CSAPAGGYNEQFF
many	TRBV10-2	TRBJ1-1	CASSFTYTEAFF
few	TRBV30	TRBJ2-7	CAWRTSGTYEQYF
NA	TRBV12-5	TRBJ2-2	CASGLELYGELFF
many	TRBV5-1	TRBJ2-7	CASSLGTGGPYEQYF
NA	TRBV6-1	TRBJ2-1	CASNTGTQGKDEQFF
NA	TRBV10-1	TRBJ2-1	CASNTDFFPLYTYEQFF
few	TRBV7-9	TRBJ2-3	CASSFGLAGGPPDTQYF
NA	TRBV2	TRBJ1-5	CASREDSYQPQHF
few	TRBV3-1	TRBJ2-4	CASSRSTVAKNIQYF
NA	TRBV27	TRBJ2-3	CASSLGLAEDTQYF
NA	TRBV27	TRBJ2-4	CASGLSRGGDAKNIQYF
many	TRBV5-1	TRBJ2-5	CASTDRGQQETQYF
NA	TRBV5-6	TRBJ2-7	CASTASGSSEQYF
NA	TRBV20-1	TRBJ2-5	CSARSRTQETQYF
NA	TRBV7-6	TRBJ2-1	CASSLLAGEGIEQFF
few	TRBV6-1	TRBJ1-1	CASSDLQRLNTEAFF
NA	TRBV27	TRBJ2-7	CASSFIAGTGAYEQYF
NA	TRBV4-1	TRBJ2-5	CASSQLQGTETQYF
few	TRBV10-3	TRBJ2-7	CAIRDPTSYEQYF
few	TRBV27	TRBJ2-7	CASSLSGRREQYF
NA	TRBV7-2	TRBJ2-2	CASSLPPGNTGELFF